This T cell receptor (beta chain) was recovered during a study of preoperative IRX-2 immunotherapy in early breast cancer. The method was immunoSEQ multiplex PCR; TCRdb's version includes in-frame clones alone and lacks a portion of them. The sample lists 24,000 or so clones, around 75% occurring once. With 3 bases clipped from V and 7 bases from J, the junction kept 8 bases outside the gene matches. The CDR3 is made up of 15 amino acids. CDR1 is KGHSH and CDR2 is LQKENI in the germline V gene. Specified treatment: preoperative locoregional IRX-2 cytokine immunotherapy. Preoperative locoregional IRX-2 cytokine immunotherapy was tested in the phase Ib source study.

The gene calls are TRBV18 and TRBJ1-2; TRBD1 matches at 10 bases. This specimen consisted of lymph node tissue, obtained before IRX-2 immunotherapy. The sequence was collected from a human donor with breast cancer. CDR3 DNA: TGTGCCAGCTCACCCGGCCGGGACAGGGGCTCTGGCTACACCTTC. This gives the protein CASSPGRDRGSGYTF. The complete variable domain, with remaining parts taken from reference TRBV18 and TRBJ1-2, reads NAGVMQNPRHLVRRRGQEARLRCSPMKGHSHVYWYRQLPEEGLKFMVYLQKENIIDESGMPKERFSAEFPKEGPSILRIQQVVRGDSAAYFCASSPGRDRGSGYTFGSGTRLTVV.